Each of the 17 T cell receptor beta chains below was sequenced from the same sample in a study of T cells in Graves' hyperthyroidism and ophthalmopathy. Amplification targeted TCR beta CDR3 regions from RNA transcripts. The HTBI set primed first-round TCR CDR3 RT-PCR. TCRdb independently ran MiXCR on the multiplex PCR reads; one entry per CDR3 protein. This sample has hundreds of thousands of distinct CDR3 sequences, with 35% to 40% found just once. The sequencing input was blood. These receptors all come from a man aged 18-30 years with Graves' hyperthyroidism.

In this sample, this clonotype turned up many times. The chain couples TRBV2 to TRBJ2-7; D possibly corresponds to TRBD2 (5 bases). The germline V gene encodes CDR1 SNHLY and CDR2 FYNNEI. V was pared by 7 bases and J by 3 bases, with 16 bases between. The CDR3 totals 14 residues. CDR3 loop: CASTPRGQNYEQYF. The CDR3 bases are TGTGCCAGCACCCCGCGAGGGCAGAACTACGAGCAGTACTTC.

V usage is TRBV7-6 and J usage is TRBJ1-1; 8 positions agree with TRBD1. J lost 8 bases, V lost 2 bases, and 7 bases had no gene match. The CDR3 contains 14 residues. Looked up from germline, CDR1 is SGHVS and CDR2 is FNYEAQ. This CDR3 is CASSLSGQGGEAFF. The CDR3, as DNA: TGTGCCAGCAGCTTATCTGGACAGGGAGGAGAAGCTTTCTTT. Using reference TRBV7-6 and TRBJ1-1 for the parts outside the CDR3, the full variable domain is GAGVSQSPRYKVTKRGQDVALRCDPISGHVSLYWYRQALGQGPEFLTYFNYEAQQDKSGLPNDRFSAERPEGSISTLTIQRTEQRDSAMYRCASSLSGQGGEAFFGQGTRLTVV.

This clonotype occurred many times. V and J are TRBV19 and TRBJ1-2, with D maybe TRBD1 (6 bases). Germline CDR1 and CDR2: LNHDA and SQIVND (reference sequence). V lost 3 bases, J lost 6 bases, and 11 bases lay in between. The CDR3 consists of 13 residues. The CDR3 region is CASSIGRGNGYTF. As DNA, the CDR3 is TGTGCCAGTAGTATTGGCAGGGGCAATGGCTACACCTTC.

Regarding this clonotype: Germline is not matched at one junction end, which may reflect a read error. This rearrangement joins TRBV20-1 to TRBJ2-7, with D perhaps TRBD2 (5 bases). The V gene's germline CDR1 is DFQATT and CDR2 SNEGSKA (reference sequence). The CDR3 length is 14 residues. CDR3 sequence: CSARGGAEHGELYF. CDR3 bases: TGCAGTGCTAGAGGGGGTGCTGAACACGGGGAGCTGTACTTC.

This clonotype has just a few counts. The chain employs TRBV19 and TRBJ1-5, with TRBD1 matching over 7 bases. Per the germline V gene, CDR1 is LNHDA and CDR2 is SQIVND (reference sequence). The CDR3 spans 17 residues. V was pared by 5 bases and J by 6 bases, with 16 bases of the junction left unmatched. CDR3 protein: CASSVQRPDRAPQPQHF. CDR3 in DNA: TGTGCCAGTAGTGTCCAACGCCCCGACAGGGCGCCTCAGCCCCAGCATTTT.

This clonotype was seen only a few times. The CDR3 here is CASSLGLPGANTEAFF. As DNA, the CDR3 is TGTGCCAGCAGCTTAGGGCTCCCAGGGGCGAACACTGAAGCTTTCTTT. The V gene is TRBV7-9, the J gene TRBJ1-1; TRBD1 might be the D (6 bases). This CDR3 is built from 16 residues. Trimming shortened V by 1 base and J by 1 base, and 13 bases separated the two germline ends. CDR1 and CDR2 from the germline V gene are SEHNR and FQNEAQ (reference sequence).

This clonotype is a singleton in its sample. The CDR3 loop reads CASSSFSTRDGEPQHF. The CDR3 DNA reads TGTGCCAGCAGCTCCTTCTCTACCAGGGACGGAGAGCCCCAGCATTTT. The chain recombines TRBV7-2 with TRBJ1-5; D might be TRBD1 (5 bases). CDR1 is SGHTA, CDR2 FQGNSA, per germline. The CDR3 is made up of 16 amino acids. V was trimmed by 4 bases and J by 8 bases, leaving 21 bases between them. The entire variable domain, with the rest obtained from reference TRBV7-2 and TRBJ1-5, is as follows: GAGVSQSPSNKVTEKGKDVELRCDPISGHTALYWYRQSLGQGLEFLIYFQGNSAPDKSGLPSDRFSAERTGGSVSTLTIQRTQQEDSAVYLCASSSFSTRDGEPQHFGDGTRLSIL.

This clonotype occurred a few times. The genes are TRBV7-2 and TRBJ2-5, with D possibly being TRBD2 (5 bases). The CDR3 spans 16 residues. CDR1 SGHTA and CDR2 FQGNSA come from the germline V gene. The V end was cut by 0 bases, the J end by 1 base, with 12 bases between. The DNA for the CDR3 is TGTGCCAGCAGCTTAGCAGGAATGAGCGGCCAAGAGACCCAGTACTTC. It translates to CASSLAGMSGQETQYF.

This clonotype was observed many times. This chain links TRBV9 with TRBJ1-1, with unresolved D. This CDR3 contains 12 residues. Trimming took 4 bases from V and 4 from J, leaving 8 bases between them. Germline CDR1 and CDR2: SGDLS and YYNGEE. CDR3 coding DNA: TGTGCCAGCAGCCATCCTAGCACTGAAGCTTTCTTT. Translating it yields CASSHPSTEAFF.

For this clonotype: This may be a read error: a much more frequent sequence differs by one nucleotide. The CDR3 region is CAISERDGRSGNTIYF. CDR3 in DNA: TGTGCCATCAGTGAGAGGGACGGACGCTCTGGAAACACCATATATTTT. This chain uses TRBV10-3 with TRBJ1-3, with D perhaps matching TRBD1 (5 bases). CDR3 length: 16 residues. The germline gives CDR1 ENHRY, CDR2 SYGVKD. Trimming removed 2 bases at V and 0 bases at J, with 11 bases between.

The chain carries TRBV11-2 and TRBJ1-6; 11 nucleotides match TRBD1. This CDR3 region has 14 residues. V was clipped by 5 bases and J by 10 bases; unmatched bases: 4. Germline V gene data show CDR1 as SGHAT and CDR2 as FQNNGV. The CDR3 protein is CASSGTGGSSPLHF. The CDR3 DNA sequence: TGTGCCAGCAGCGGGACAGGGGGTTCCTCACCCCTCCACTTT.

In its sample, this clonotype was seen many times. This could be a read error, since a much larger clone is one nucleotide away. This chain connects TRBV13 to TRBJ1-1, with D uncertain. The ends were cut back, 0 bases at V and 3 bases at J, with 5 bases in the middle. This CDR3 region has 13 residues. Germline lookup yields CDR1 PRHDT and CDR2 FYEKMQ (reference sequence). The chain's CDR3 is CASSLGQYTEAFF. The CDR3 DNA sequence: TGTGCCAGCAGCTTAGGACAGTACACTGAAGCTTTCTTT.

CDR3 in DNA: TGCGCCAGCAGTGATCGGGGGGTGGGTTCCAACACTGAAGCTTTCTTT. Its translation is CASSDRGVGSNTEAFF. This chain joins TRBV10-2 and TRBJ1-1; possible D gene TRBD1, 5 bases. CDR3 length equals 16 residues. Trimming left V 3 bases short and J 2 bases short, with 16 bases between. Germline loops: CDR1 WSHSY, CDR2 SAAADI.

This clonotype was picked up a small number of times. V is TRBV16 and J is TRBJ1-5, with D perhaps TRBD1 (5 bases). The V gene lost 0 bases and the J gene lost 1 base, with 10 bases spanning the gap. Germline CDR1 KGHSY, CDR2 FQNENV. The CDR3 is 16 residues long. The CDR3 DNA sequence: TGTGCCAGCAGCCAATCCCCCAGGGCGAGCAATCAGCCCCAGCATTTT. Its translation: CASSQSPRASNQPQHF. The variable domain in full, with the rest retrieved from reference TRBV16 and TRBJ1-5, is GEEVAQTPKHLVRGEGQKAKLYCAPIKGHSYVFWYQQVLKNEFKFLISFQNENVFDETGMPKERFSAKCLPNSPCSLEIQATKLEDSAVYFCASSQSPRASNQPQHFGDGTRLSIL.

This clonotype was seen only a few times. The V call is TRBV6-6, the J call TRBJ2-5, with 8 bases identical to TRBD1. The V segment lost 6 bases and the J segment 4 bases; nucleotides outside the gene matches: 7. The CDR3 runs to 14 residues. In germline, CDR1 is MNHNY, CDR2 SVGAGI (reference sequence). The CDR3 reads CASSSRGHGETQYF. The CDR3 coding sequence is TGTGCCAGCAGCTCCAGGGGGCATGGAGAGACCCAGTACTTC.

This clonotype has a count of ten or more. V is TRBV2 and J is TRBJ2-2; D is undetermined. The CDR3 runs to 13 residues. Germline CDR1 reads SNHLY; CDR2 reads FYNNEI. The ends were cut back, 5 bases at V and 3 bases at J, with 7 bases in the middle. The CDR3 loop is CASSSLYTGELFF. The CDR3 DNA is TGTGCCAGCAGTTCACTTTACACCGGGGAGCTGTTTTTT.

A few counts support this clonotype. This rearrangement joins TRBV28 to TRBJ2-2; D not resolved. Trimming cost V 3 bases and J 4 bases, with 9 bases left between them. Germline V gene lookup returns CDR1 MDHEN and CDR2 SYDVKM. The CDR3 covers 14 residues. The CDR3 DNA follows: TGTGCCAGCAGTTTTCGACTGTCCACCGGGGAGCTGTTTTTT. Translating gives CASSFRLSTGELFF.